This record looks at one T cell receptor (beta chain) sequence and its context. V was pared by 5 bases and J by 2 bases, with 15 bases between. The CDR3 spans 15 residues. Per germline, CDR1 SGHNT and CDR2 YENEEA. As originally analysed: Amplification of reference gene primers was used by the study to estimate nucleated cell counts. Repertoires were generated with immunoSEQ multiplex PCR, while TCRdb's copy carries only in-frame clones and drops some. The V and J calls and clone size are taken from that table; D and trimming were inferred from the DNA. Here the sample spans approximately 70,000 clones, more than 75% being singletons. The data were obtained in a study of blood T cell repertoires in COVID-19. Study background: Researchers got acute and convalescent COVID-19 samples from the United States, Italy and Spain. In each case, the material was cDNA or gDNA derived from T cells, B-cell-depleted T cells, or PBMCs.

The TCR comes from a human donor in a cohort sampled during active COVID-19. Sequenced: peripheral blood. V gene TRBV11-3 combines with J gene TRBJ2-5; a weak D match, TRBD2 (5 bases). The chain's CDR3 is CASSPGNRKQETQYF. CDR3 bases: TGTGCCAGCAGCCCCGGGAACAGAAAACAAGAGACCCAGTACTTC.